The clone carrying this T cell receptor beta chain appeared once. Its antigen is undetermined. The data were obtained in a study of siplizumab effects on memory and regulatory T cells. Broader study findings: The average Treg-derived proportion among mappable alloreactive CD4+ clones was 65% to 80% with siplizumab versus under 35% in controls.

The repertoire was sequenced with immunoSEQ multiplex PCR; TCRdb's copy has only in-frame clones and lacks some. The sample gives under 95,000 clones, 94% of which show up once; roughly 0.3% is in the top ten. From germline, CDR1 is ENHRY and CDR2 SYGVKD. The CDR3 length is 15 residues. V was clipped by 5 bases and J by 0 bases; unmatched bases: 4. This chain joins TRBV10-3 and TRBJ1-5; 7 nucleotides line up with TRBD1. The receptor was derived from a human donor in good health. The source material was non-Treg CD4+ T cells sorted from blood. The CDR3 sequence is CAISPGQNSNQPQHF. The CDR3 region has the DNA TGTGCCATCAGTCCGGGACAGAATAGCAATCAGCCCCAGCATTTT.